This T cell receptor beta chain was identified during a study of blood T cell repertoires in COVID-19. The wider study: PBMCs, B-cell-depleted T cells, or T cells provided the cDNA or gDNA that made up the material.

Original analysis: Amplification of reference gene primers provided the estimated nucleated cell counts. TCRdb's copy holds only in-frame clones and misses some; the assay was immunoSEQ multiplex PCR. V and J calls plus clone size are reproduced from that table; the DNA served to infer D and trimming. The sample holds just over 150,000 clones, around nine tenths seen once. V dropped 5 bases and J dropped 4; count of bases not matched to a gene: 4. Germline-derived CDR1 and CDR2 are MNHEY and SMNVEV (reference sequence). This CDR3 region has 14 residues. The sample comprised peripheral blood. The TCR was taken from a woman aged 70 to 79 with acute or convalescent COVID-19. The chain employs TRBV27 and TRBJ1-5, with 8 bases fitting TRBD1. The DNA for the CDR3 is TGTGCCAGCAGTGGACGACAGGGGAATCAGCCCCAGCATTTT. Protein sequence: CASSGRQGNQPQHF.